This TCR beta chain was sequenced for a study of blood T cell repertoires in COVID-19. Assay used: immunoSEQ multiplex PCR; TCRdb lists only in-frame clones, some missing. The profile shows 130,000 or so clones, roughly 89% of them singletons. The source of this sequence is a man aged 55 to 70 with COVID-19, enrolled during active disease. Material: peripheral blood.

In DNA form, the CDR3 reads TGTGCCAGCAGCCCACAGGTGTTGAACACTGAAGCTTTCTTT. Its protein product is CASSPQVLNTEAFF. J is TRBJ1-1 and V is TRBV5-4; TRBD1 might be the D (5 bases). In germline, CDR1 is SGHNT, CDR2 YYREEE (reference sequence). The CDR3 has 14 residues. The V end was cut by 4 bases, the J end by 0 bases, with 10 bases between. Full variable domain (outside the CDR3, taken from reference TRBV5-4 and TRBJ1-1): ETGVTQSPTHLIKTRGQQVTLRCSSQSGHNTVSWYQQALGQGPQFIFQYYREEENGRGNFPPRFSGLQFPNYSSELNVNALELDDSALYLCASSPQVLNTEAFFGQGTRLTVV.